A single sample is the source of the 30 T cell receptor beta chains below, sequenced in a study of cytomegalovirus exposure and HLA in healthy donors. Both 60 Vbeta primers and 13 Jbeta primers went into the PCR. Only in-frame clones appear in the TCRdb table, and some are missing; sequencing was by immunoSEQ multiplex PCR. Of roughly 100,000 clones in the sample, over 75% were seen once. The sequencing input was PBMCs. The receptors come from a man aged 30-40 years in good health and CMV-seropositive.

This clone was detected only once. The chain links TRBV9 to TRBJ2-5; TRBD1 aligns across 10 bases. This CDR3 contains 15 residues. After removal of 0 bases from V and 2 bases from J, the junction contained 1 base not matched to a gene. Per the germline V gene, CDR1 is SGDLS and CDR2 is YYNGEE. The CDR3 loop reads CASSVGTGGQETQYF. The CDR3 DNA reads TGTGCCAGCAGCGTAGGGACAGGGGGGCAAGAGACCCAGTACTTC.

The chain couples TRBV5-1 to TRBJ2-7, with TRBD2 matching 10 bases. CDR1 SGHRS and CDR2 YFSETQ come from the germline V gene. The J segment lost 5 bases and the V segment lost 5 bases, leaving 13 bases of the junction unmatched. The length of the CDR3 is 16 residues. For the CDR3, the DNA is TGCGCCAGCAGTTTATCTCCGGGACTAGCGTCGGACGAGCAGTACTTC. This sequence encodes CASSLSPGLASDEQYF.

The chain employs TRBV5-1 and TRBJ1-3; D not resolved. V lost 4 bases, J lost 0 bases, and 11 bases lay in between. Germline CDR1 is SGHRS and CDR2 is YFSETQ. The length of the CDR3 is 15 residues. In DNA, the CDR3 is TGCGCCAGCAGCCTTCTGGCCCGCTCTGGAAACACCATATATTTT. Its protein is CASSLLARSGNTIYF. The full variable domain, its missing parts supplied by reference TRBV5-1 and TRBJ1-3, is KAGVTQTPRYLIKTRGQQVTLSCSPISGHRSVSWYQQTPGQGLQFLFEYFSETQRNKGNFPGRFSGRQFSNSRSEMNVSTLELGDSALYLCASSLLARSGNTIYFGEGSWLTVV.

V gene TRBV11-2 combines with J gene TRBJ2-1, with TRBD1 matching over 11 bases. The CDR3 sequence is 16 residues long. The V segment lost 5 bases and the J segment 10 bases; nucleotides outside the gene matches: 13. Germline CDR1 reads SGHAT; CDR2 reads FQNNGV. This CDR3 is CASSPVGGTGGQEQFF. CDR3 bases: TGTGCCAGCAGCCCAGTGGGAGGGACAGGGGGGCAAGAGCAGTTCTTC.

The chain has TRBV6-5 and TRBJ1-1; 10 nucleotides align to TRBD1. The length of the CDR3 is 15 residues. Unmatched junction bases numbered 8, after V lost 0 bases and J lost 10 bases. Germline V gene data show CDR1 as MNHEY and CDR2 as SVGAGI. CDR3 DNA: TGTGCCAGCAGTTACTCGACAGGGGGCAGCCCTGCAGCTTTCTTT. This encodes CASSYSTGGSPAAFF.

The V gene is TRBV7-2, the J gene TRBJ1-5; D is possibly TRBD1 (5 bases). CDR1 and CDR2 from the germline V gene are SGHTA and FQGNSA. Trimming shortened V by 1 base and J by 1 base, and 8 bases separated the two germline ends. This CDR3 spans 15 amino acids. CDR3 residues: CASSLGQRSNQPQHF. CDR3 DNA: TGTGCCAGCAGCTTAGGACAGAGAAGCAATCAGCCCCAGCATTTT.

The genes are TRBV28 and TRBJ1-5, with 8 bases fitting TRBD1. CDR1 and CDR2 from the germline V gene are MDHEN and SYDVKM. This CDR3 contains 16 residues. V was pared by 6 bases and J by 7 bases, with 14 bases of the junction left unmatched. The CDR3 sequence is CASSLLDREGLQPQHF. CDR3 DNA: TGTGCCAGCAGCCTTCTGGACAGGGAAGGTTTACAGCCCCAGCATTTT.

J is TRBJ1-2 and V is TRBV2; 9 bases map to TRBD1. V gave up 6 bases and J gave up 8 bases; unmatched junction bases: 7. The CDR3 consists of 13 residues. The germline V gene has CDR1 SNHLY and CDR2 FYNNEI. The CDR3 is CASRMDRGGGYTF. Here the CDR3 DNA reads TGTGCCAGCAGGATGGACAGGGGCGGCGGCTACACCTTC.

The chain has TRBV5-6 and TRBJ1-1; a possible D gene is TRBD1 (5 bases). Trimming stripped 3 bases from V and 1 base from J, with 7 bases between. There are 13 residues in the CDR3. Germline CDR1 and CDR2: SGHDT and YYEEEE. The CDR3 reads CASSWQGNTEAFF. Here the CDR3 DNA reads TGTGCCAGCAGCTGGCAGGGGAACACTGAAGCTTTCTTT.

By sample share, this clone is medium-sized (0.01 to 0.1%). The rearrangement links TRBV5-4 to TRBJ1-2, with 8 bases matching TRBD1. Germline assignment: CDR1 SGHNT and CDR2 YYREEE (reference sequence). After removal of 4 bases from V and 3 bases from J, the junction contained 5 bases not matched to a gene. The CDR3 loop spans 14 amino acids. CDR3 region: CASSTGQADYGYTF. CDR3 in DNA: TGTGCCAGCAGCACGGGACAGGCTGACTATGGCTACACCTTC. Looking up the rest from reference TRBV5-4 and TRBJ1-2 gives the full variable domain: ETGVTQSPTHLIKTRGQQVTLRCSSQSGHNTVSWYQQALGQGPQFIFQYYREEENGRGNFPPRFSGLQFPNYSSELNVNALELDDSALYLCASSTGQADYGYTFGSGTRLTVV.

This clone was found a few times. J is TRBJ1-2 and V is TRBV29-1, with 7 bases identical to TRBD1. Germline CDR1 reads SQVTM; CDR2 reads ANQGSEA. The ends lost 2 bases at V and 5 bases at J; junction bases unmatched: 8. The CDR3 runs to 14 residues. The CDR3 protein is CSVEPPVGQYGYTF. In DNA form, the CDR3 reads TGCAGCGTTGAACCCCCGGTGGGACAGTATGGCTACACCTTC.

The count of this clone is one. The V and J genes are TRBV19 and TRBJ2-1; TRBD1 aligns across 7 bases. V shed 5 bases and J 8 bases; nucleotides not matched to a gene: 9. Germline CDR1 LNHDA, CDR2 SQIVND (reference sequence). The CDR3 totals 14 residues. The CDR3 DNA reads TGTGCCAGTAGTCCGCGACAGGGTACGCATGAGCAGTTCTTC. Protein: CASSPRQGTHEQFF. The full variable domain, rest sourced from reference TRBV19 and TRBJ2-1, is DGGITQSPKYLFRKEGQNVTLSCEQNLNHDAMYWYRQDPGQGLRLIYYSQIVNDFQKGDIAEGYSVSREKKESFPLTVTSAQKNPTAFYLCASSPRQGTHEQFFGPGTRLTVL.

The chain couples TRBV5-1 to TRBJ1-1; the D is unclear. V was trimmed by 5 bases and J by 7 bases, leaving 18 bases between them. The CDR3 contains 14 residues. The germline gives CDR1 SGHRS, CDR2 YFSETQ. CDR3 bases: TGCGCCAGCAGATTACTCCTGGCGGCAGATGAAGCTTTCTTT. Amino acid sequence: CASRLLLAADEAFF. The variable domain in full, with the rest retrieved from reference TRBV5-1 and TRBJ1-1, is KAGVTQTPRYLIKTRGQQVTLSCSPISGHRSVSWYQQTPGQGLQFLFEYFSETQRNKGNFPGRFSGRQFSNSRSEMNVSTLELGDSALYLCASRLLLAADEAFFGQGTRLTVV.

The V call is TRBV9, the J call TRBJ1-1; tentatively, D is TRBD1 (5 bases). V shed 3 bases and J shed 3 bases, with 12 bases lying between them. The CDR3 extends over 14 amino acids. Germline CDR1 SGDLS, CDR2 YYNGEE. The CDR3 protein is CASSAVRGDTEAFF. CDR3 sequence (DNA): TGTGCCAGCAGCGCCGTCCGGGGGGACACTGAAGCTTTCTTT.

The chain couples TRBV10-3 to TRBJ2-7, with 9 bases matching TRBD1. V lost 5 bases and J lost 4; bases outside the gene matches: 6. This CDR3 comprises 14 residues. Germline V CDR1 and CDR2: ENHRY, SYGVKD. In DNA form, the CDR3 reads TGTGCCATCAGTATGGGACAGGGCGAATACGAGCAGTACTTC. Its translation is CAISMGQGEYEQYF.

The gene calls are TRBV28 and TRBJ2-5; TRBD1 aligns across 8 bases. J lost 4 bases, V lost 5 bases, and 3 bases had no gene match. Germline loops: CDR1 MDHEN, CDR2 SYDVKM. The CDR3 loop spans 13 amino acids. The CDR3 loop reads CASSLGTGETQYF. Here the CDR3 DNA reads TGTGCCAGCAGTCTTGGGACAGGAGAGACCCAGTACTTC.

The chain is built from TRBV5-1 and TRBJ2-7; the match to TRBD1 covers 7 bases. The CDR3 length is 14 residues. The germline V gene encodes CDR1 SGHRS and CDR2 YFSETQ. Unmatched junction bases numbered 9, after V lost 7 bases and J lost 2 bases. The CDR3 loop reads CASPTGVSTYEQYF. The CDR3 DNA follows: TGCGCCAGCCCCACAGGGGTTTCCACCTACGAGCAGTACTTC.

This clone has just one count. This chain links TRBV30 with TRBJ2-5; possibly TRBD1 for D (6 bases). Judging by the DNA end, TRBJ2-7 fits better; the J call may be wrong. CDR3 length: 13 residues. CDR1 and CDR2 (germline): GTSNPN, SVGIG (reference sequence). CDR3 loop: CAWSSGGWDEQYF. CDR3 sequence (DNA): TGTGCCTGGAGTTCTGGGGGCTGGGACGAGCAGTACTTC.

The rearrangement links TRBV11-3 to TRBJ2-1, with 9 nucleotides matching TRBD2. The CDR3 runs 15 residues. V shed 3 bases and J 4 bases; nucleotides not matched to a gene: 4. Germline V CDR1 and CDR2: SGHNT, YENEEA. The CDR3 DNA sequence: TGTGCCAGCAGCTTTAAGCGGGGGGAATACAATGAGCAGTTCTTC. Translating it yields CASSFKRGEYNEQFF.

This clone was recorded only once. In nucleotides, the CDR3 is TGTGCCAGCAGCAGGGACAGGGGCCACGAGCAGTACTTC. Translation: CASSRDRGHEQYF. This chain uses TRBV5-4 with TRBJ2-7; 10 bases match TRBD1. The CDR3 runs to 13 residues. The V and J ends lost 4 bases and 5 bases, in that order; junction bases with no gene match: 3. From germline, CDR1 is SGHNT and CDR2 YYREEE (reference sequence).

This clone was seen a single time. The chain employs TRBV5-1 and TRBJ1-4; 8 bases map to TRBD1. J was trimmed by 12 bases and V by 0 bases; bases with no gene match: 7. Germline V gives CDR1 SGHRS, CDR2 YFSETQ. The CDR3 loop spans 14 amino acids. In DNA form, the CDR3 reads TGCGCCAGCAGCTTGGCCGACAGGGGTAGAGAACTGTTTTTT. Its translation is CASSLADRGRELFF.

The chain uses TRBV2 and TRBJ1-6; the D gene is possibly TRBD1 (6 bases). The germline gives CDR1 SNHLY, CDR2 FYNNEI. The CDR3 runs to 15 residues. The ends were cut back, 6 bases at V and 7 bases at J, with 16 bases in the middle. This CDR3 reads CASSGSGDPNSPLHF. CDR3 nucleotides: TGTGCCAGCAGCGGATCAGGGGACCCAAATTCACCCCTCCACTTT.

V usage is TRBV29-1 and J usage is TRBJ1-4; 9 bases match TRBD1. Trimming cost V 5 bases and J 8 bases; bases outside gene matches: 6. CDR3 length: 13 amino acids. The V gene's germline CDR1 is SQVTM and CDR2 ANQGSEA. CDR3 DNA: TGCAGCGTTCCCGGGACAGGGAGCGAAAAACTGTTTTTT. This gives the protein CSVPGTGSEKLFF.

The CDR3 spells CASSTRQSNQPQHF. CDR3 nucleotide sequence: TGTGCCAGTAGTACCCGACAGAGCAATCAGCCCCAGCATTTT. V gene TRBV19 combines with J gene TRBJ1-5; D might be TRBD1 (5 bases). The CDR3 runs to 14 residues. In germline, CDR1 is LNHDA, CDR2 SQIVND (reference sequence). Trimming took 4 bases from V and 1 from J, leaving 8 bases between them.

The genes are TRBV6-5 and TRBJ2-1; a possible D gene is TRBD2 (6 bases). Trimming took 5 bases from V and 9 from J, leaving 20 bases between them. Germline CDR1 is MNHEY and CDR2 is SVGAGI. The CDR3 contains 15 residues. CDR3 sequence: CASSPPGTFTSEQFF. The CDR3 DNA is TGTGCCAGCAGTCCTCCCGGGACTTTTACAAGTGAGCAGTTCTTC.

The chain has TRBV6-1 and TRBJ1-5; the D gene is possibly TRBD1 (5 bases). The CDR3 has 14 amino acids. Germline CDR1 reads MNHNS; CDR2 reads SASEGT. V was pared by 1 base and J by 4 bases, with 8 bases between. The CDR3 DNA reads TGTGCCAGCAGTGAAGTGGGGGGGAATCAGCCCCAGCATTTT. Amino acid sequence: CASSEVGGNQPQHF.

This clone was seen more than once but under ten times. The genes are TRBV5-6 and TRBJ2-1; 8 nucleotides agree with TRBD2. Germline CDR1 reads SGHDT; CDR2 reads YYEEEE. V gave up 2 bases and J gave up 10 bases; unmatched junction bases: 2. CDR3 length: 12 residues. The CDR3 DNA sequence: TGTGCCAGCAGCTTCGCTAGCGGGGAGCAGTTCTTC. It yields the protein CASSFASGEQFF. Complete variable domain (other parts from reference TRBV5-6 and TRBJ2-1): DAGVTQSPTHLIKTRGQQVTLRCSPKSGHDTVSWYQQALGQGPQFIFQYYEEEERQRGNFPDRFSGHQFPNYSSELNVNALLLGDSALYLCASSFASGEQFFGPGTRLTVL.

This clone came up once. V gene TRBV19 combines with J gene TRBJ2-4; perhaps TRBD1 as D (7 bases). In germline, CDR1 is LNHDA, CDR2 SQIVND (reference sequence). Between the trimmed V and J ends, which lost 1 base and 6 bases, there was a span of 10 bases. CDR3 size: 14 residues. This CDR3 reads CASSIGQGGNIQYF. The CDR3, as DNA: TGTGCCAGTAGTATAGGGCAGGGGGGAAACATTCAGTACTTC. Drawing the rest from reference TRBV19 and TRBJ2-4, the complete variable domain is DGGITQSPKYLFRKEGQNVTLSCEQNLNHDAMYWYRQDPGQGLRLIYYSQIVNDFQKGDIAEGYSVSREKKESFPLTVTSAQKNPTAFYLCASSIGQGGNIQYFGAGTRLSVL.

The chain carries TRBV19 and TRBJ1-5; D possibly corresponds to TRBD1 (5 bases). The CDR3 extends over 14 amino acids. Trimming left V 4 bases short and J 7 bases short, with 14 bases between. From germline, CDR1 is LNHDA and CDR2 SQIVND (reference sequence). The CDR3 bases are TGTGCCAGTAGTACCATACAGGCTCGACAGCCCCAGCATTTT. Encoded protein: CASSTIQARQPQHF.

The chain couples TRBV6-5 to TRBJ1-1; D unclear. The CDR3 is 15 amino acids. V was pared by 4 bases and J by 1 base, with 13 bases between. Germline loops: CDR1 MNHEY, CDR2 SVGAGI. The CDR3 is CASSSPGAENTEAFF. CDR3 coding DNA: TGTGCCAGCAGTTCCCCAGGAGCGGAGAACACTGAAGCTTTCTTT.